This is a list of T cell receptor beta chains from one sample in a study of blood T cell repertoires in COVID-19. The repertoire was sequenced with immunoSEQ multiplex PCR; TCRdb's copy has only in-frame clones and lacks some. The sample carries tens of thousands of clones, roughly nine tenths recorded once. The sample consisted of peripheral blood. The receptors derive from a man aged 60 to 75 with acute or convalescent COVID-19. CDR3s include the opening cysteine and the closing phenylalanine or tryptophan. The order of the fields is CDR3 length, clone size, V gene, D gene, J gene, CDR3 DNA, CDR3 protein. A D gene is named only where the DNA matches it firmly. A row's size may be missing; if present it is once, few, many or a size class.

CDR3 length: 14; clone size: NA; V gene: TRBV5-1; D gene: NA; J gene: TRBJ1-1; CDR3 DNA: TGCGCCAGCAGCGGGGAGGGGCACGGCACTGAAGCTTTCTTT; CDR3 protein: CASSGEGHGTEAFF
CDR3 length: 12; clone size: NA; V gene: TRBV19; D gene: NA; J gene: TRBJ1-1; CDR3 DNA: TGTGCCAGTAGTATGCGAAACACTGAAGCTTTCTTT; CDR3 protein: CASSMRNTEAFF
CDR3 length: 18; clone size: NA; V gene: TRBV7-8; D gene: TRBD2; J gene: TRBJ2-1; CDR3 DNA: TGTGCCAGCAGCCCTGCTGGTAGCGGGGATCTCTACCGGGGGAAGCAGTTCTTC; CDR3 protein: CASSPAGSGDLYRGKQFF
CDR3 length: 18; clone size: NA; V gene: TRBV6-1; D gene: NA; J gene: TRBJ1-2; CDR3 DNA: TGTGCCAGCAGTGTCACGGGACTCAAACATGGGGCTAACTATGGCTACACCTTC; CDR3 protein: CASSVTGLKHGANYGYTF
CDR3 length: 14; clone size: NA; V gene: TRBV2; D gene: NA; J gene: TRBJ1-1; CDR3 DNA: TGTGCCAGCAGTTTGCAGGGTCGGGACACTGAAGCTTTCTTT; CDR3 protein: CASSLQGRDTEAFF
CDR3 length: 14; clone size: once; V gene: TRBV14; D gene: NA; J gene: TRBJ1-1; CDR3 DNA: TGTGCCAGCAGCCGGTACGGACAGTTCACTGAAGCTTTCTTT; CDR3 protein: CASSRYGQFTEAFF
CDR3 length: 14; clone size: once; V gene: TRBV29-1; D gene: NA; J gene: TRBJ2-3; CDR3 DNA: TGCAGCGTTAAGGGACTGGACGGCACAGATACGCAGTATTTT; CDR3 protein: CSVKGLDGTDTQYF
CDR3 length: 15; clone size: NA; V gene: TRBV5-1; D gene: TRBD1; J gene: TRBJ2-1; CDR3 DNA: TGCGCCAGCAGCTCCGGGACAGGAATTCGCAATGAGCAGTTCTTC; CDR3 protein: CASSSGTGIRNEQFF
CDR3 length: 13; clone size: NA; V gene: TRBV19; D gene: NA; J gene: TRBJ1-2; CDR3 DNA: TGTGCCAGTAGTATCGGTACCAACTATGGCTACACCTTC; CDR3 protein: CASSIGTNYGYTF
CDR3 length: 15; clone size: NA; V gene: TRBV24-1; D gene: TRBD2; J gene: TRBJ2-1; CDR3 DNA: TGTGCCACCAGTGGAGCGGGGGTGGTTCGCAATGAGCAGTTCTTC; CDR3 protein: CATSGAGVVRNEQFF
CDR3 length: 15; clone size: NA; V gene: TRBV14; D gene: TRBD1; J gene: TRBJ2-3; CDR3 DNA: TGTGCCAGCAGCAAGACAGGGTTGGGCACAGATACGCAGTATTTT; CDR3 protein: CASSKTGLGTDTQYF
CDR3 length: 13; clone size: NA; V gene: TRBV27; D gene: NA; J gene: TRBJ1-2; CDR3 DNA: TGTGCCAGCAGCCTGGGACTTAACTATGGCTACACCTTC; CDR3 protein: CASSLGLNYGYTF
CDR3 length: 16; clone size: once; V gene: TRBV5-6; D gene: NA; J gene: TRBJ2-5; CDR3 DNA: TGTGCCAGCAGCTCTTCGACCGACAGCGCCACAATGGCCCAGTACTTC; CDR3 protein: CASSSSTDSATMAQYF
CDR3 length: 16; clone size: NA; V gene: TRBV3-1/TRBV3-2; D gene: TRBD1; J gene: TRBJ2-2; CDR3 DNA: TGTGCCAGCAGCCTTAGGACAGGGACAAAGACCGGGGAGCTGTTTTTT; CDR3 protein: CASSLRTGTKTGELFF
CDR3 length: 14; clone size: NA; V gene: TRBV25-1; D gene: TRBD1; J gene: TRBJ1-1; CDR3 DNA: TGTGCCAGCGGTAAGAGGGGGCAATACACTGAAGCTTTCTTT; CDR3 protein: CASGKRGQYTEAFF
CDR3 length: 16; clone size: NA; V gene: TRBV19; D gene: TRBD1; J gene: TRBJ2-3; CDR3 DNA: TGTGCCAGTAGTATAAGAGACAGGGGGCTCTCAGATACGCAGTATTTT; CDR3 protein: CASSIRDRGLSDTQYF
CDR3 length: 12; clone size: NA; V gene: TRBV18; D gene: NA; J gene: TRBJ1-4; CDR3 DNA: TGTGCCAGCTCACCAATTGGCGAAAAACTGTTTTTT; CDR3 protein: CASSPIGEKLFF
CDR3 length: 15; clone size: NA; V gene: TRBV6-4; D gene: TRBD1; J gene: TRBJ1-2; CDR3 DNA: TGTGCCAGCAGTGCCAACATGGGACAGGGGAACGGCTACACCTTC; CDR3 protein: CASSANMGQGNGYTF
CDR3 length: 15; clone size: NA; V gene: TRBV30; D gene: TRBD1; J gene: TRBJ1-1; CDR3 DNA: TGTGCCTGGAGCGGGACAGGGGGGATGAACACTGAAGCTTTCTTT; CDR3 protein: CAWSGTGGMNTEAFF
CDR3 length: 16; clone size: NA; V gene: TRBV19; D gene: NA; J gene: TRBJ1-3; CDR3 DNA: TGTGCCAGCAGCAGCCCCGGAGGACCCTCTGGAAACACCATATATTTT; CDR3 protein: CASSSPGGPSGNTIYF
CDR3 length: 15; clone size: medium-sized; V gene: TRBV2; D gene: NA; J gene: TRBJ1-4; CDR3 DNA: TGTGCCAGCAGATCCTCAGCGTCGGCTAATGAAAAACTGTTTTTT; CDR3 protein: CASRSSASANEKLFF
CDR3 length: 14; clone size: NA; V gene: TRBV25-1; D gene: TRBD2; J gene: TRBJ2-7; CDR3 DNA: TGTGCCAGCAGTTTAGCGGGGCACACCTACGAGCAGTACTTC; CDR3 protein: CASSLAGHTYEQYF
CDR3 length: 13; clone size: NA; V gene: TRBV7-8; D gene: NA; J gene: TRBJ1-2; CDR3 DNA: TGTGCCAGCAGCCTCAAGCGGGAAAATGGCTACACCTTC; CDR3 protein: CASSLKRENGYTF
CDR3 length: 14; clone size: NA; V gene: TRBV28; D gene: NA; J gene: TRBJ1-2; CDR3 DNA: TGTGCCAGCACCGAAGCCCCCTTTAACTATGGCTACACCTTC; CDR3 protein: CASTEAPFNYGYTF
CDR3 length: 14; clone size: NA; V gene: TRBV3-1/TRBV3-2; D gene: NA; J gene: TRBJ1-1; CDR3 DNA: TGTGCCAGCAGCCAAGATGACGGGGGGCCTGAAGCTTTCTTT; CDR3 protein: CASSQDDGGPEAFF
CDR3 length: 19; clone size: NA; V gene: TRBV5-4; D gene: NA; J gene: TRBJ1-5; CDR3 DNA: TGTGCCAGCAGCTTGGACCGTAGACAGGCCAGAAATAGCAATCAGCCCCAGCATTTT; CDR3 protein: CASSLDRRQARNSNQPQHF
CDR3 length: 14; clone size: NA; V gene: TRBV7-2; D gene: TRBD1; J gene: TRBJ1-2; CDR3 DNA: TGTGCCAGCAGCTTGGACAGGTCGGGAGATGGCTACACCTTC; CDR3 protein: CASSLDRSGDGYTF
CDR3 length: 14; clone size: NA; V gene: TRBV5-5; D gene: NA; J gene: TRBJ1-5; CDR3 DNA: TGTGCCAGCAGCACCCGGGACACTAATCAGCCCCAGCATTTT; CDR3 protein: CASSTRDTNQPQHF
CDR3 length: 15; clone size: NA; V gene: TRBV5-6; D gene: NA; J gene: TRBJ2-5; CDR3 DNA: TGTGCCAGCAGCCAACTTACAGGTTTAAAAGAGACCCAGTACTTC; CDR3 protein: CASSQLTGLKETQYF
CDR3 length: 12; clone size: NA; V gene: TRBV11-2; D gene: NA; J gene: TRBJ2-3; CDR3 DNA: TGTGCCACAAGCGGTGGGGCAGATACGCAGTATTTT; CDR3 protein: CATSGGADTQYF
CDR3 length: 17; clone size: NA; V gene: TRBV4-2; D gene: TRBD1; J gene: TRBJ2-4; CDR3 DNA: TGTGCCAGCAGCCAAGTGAGTTCAGGGGGAGCCAAAAACATTCAGTACTTC; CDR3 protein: CASSQVSSGGAKNIQYF
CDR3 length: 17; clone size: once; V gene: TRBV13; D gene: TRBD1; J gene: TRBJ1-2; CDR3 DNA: TGTGCCAGCAGCAGCGCGAAGGACAGGGGTTCTGACTATGGCTACACCTTC; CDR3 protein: CASSSAKDRGSDYGYTF
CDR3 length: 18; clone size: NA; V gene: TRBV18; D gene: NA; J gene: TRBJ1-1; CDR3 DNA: TGTGCCAGCTCACCGTTAGGGGCGTCTCTGGGTGTGAACACTGAAGCTTTCTTT; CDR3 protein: CASSPLGASLGVNTEAFF
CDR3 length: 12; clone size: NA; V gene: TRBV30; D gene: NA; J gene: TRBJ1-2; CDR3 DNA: TGTGCCTGGAACCCCCAGGGGAATGGCTACACCTTC; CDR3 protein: CAWNPQGNGYTF
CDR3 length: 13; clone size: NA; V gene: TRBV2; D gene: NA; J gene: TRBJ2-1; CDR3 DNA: TGTGCCAGCAGCAGGGCTATTTACAATGAGCAGTTCTTC; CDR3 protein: CASSRAIYNEQFF
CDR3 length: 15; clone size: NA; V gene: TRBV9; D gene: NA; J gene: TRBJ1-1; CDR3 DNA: TGTGCCAGCAGCCTACCGGGACAAATGAACACTGAAGCTTTCTTT; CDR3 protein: CASSLPGQMNTEAFF
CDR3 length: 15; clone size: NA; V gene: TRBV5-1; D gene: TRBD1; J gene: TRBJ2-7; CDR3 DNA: TGCGCCAGCAGGGGGGCTGGGACAGGATTTGGTGAGCAGTACTTC; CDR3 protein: CASRGAGTGFGEQYF
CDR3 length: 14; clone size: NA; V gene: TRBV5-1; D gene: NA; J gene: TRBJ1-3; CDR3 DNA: TGCGCCAGCAGCTCGGACGGACAGGGAAACACCATATATTTT; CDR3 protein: CASSSDGQGNTIYF
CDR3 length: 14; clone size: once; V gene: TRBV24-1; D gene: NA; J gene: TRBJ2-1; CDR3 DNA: TGTGCCACCAGTGATTTGGGAGACAGCAAAGGGCAGTTCTTC; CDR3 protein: CATSDLGDSKGQFF
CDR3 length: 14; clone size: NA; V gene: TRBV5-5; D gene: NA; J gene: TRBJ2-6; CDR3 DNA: TGTGCCAGCAGCTTGGCTACTGGGGCCAACGTCCTGACTTTC; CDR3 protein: CASSLATGANVLTF